These 5 T cell receptor beta chains were all obtained from the same sample, sequenced in a study of regulatory T cells in long-lasting Graves disease. HTBI primers from iRepertoire and Arm-PCR of CDR3 regions yielded the TCR beta libraries. Using its own MiXCR run on the multiplex PCR reads, TCRdb lists one record per CDR3 protein. The data hold 400,000 to 500,000 distinct CDR3 sequences, with about a sixth observed a single time. Time point meaning: newly diagnosed GD, antithyroid drugs for less than 3 months. PBMC RNA was the source of the TCR library. The same specimen was also included in a second study, on T cells in Graves' hyperthyroidism and ophthalmopathy.

Sequenced material: peripheral blood mononuclear cells (PBMCs), taken at new diagnosis, from a patient treated with antithyroid drugs. The receptors originated from a woman aged 30 to 39 with Graves disease.

In this sample, this clonotype turned up many times. The chain joins TRBV7-9 to TRBJ2-2, with 8 nucleotides matching TRBD2. Germline V gene lookup returns CDR1 SEHNR and CDR2 FQNEAQ (reference sequence). V lost 2 bases to trimming and J lost 9 bases; unmatched junction nucleotides: 11. CDR3 length equals 16 residues. The DNA for the CDR3 is TGTGCCAGCAGCTTACCAAGCGGGAGTGGGATCAGGGAGCTGTTTTTT. Its translation is CASSLPSGSGIRELFF. Using reference TRBV7-9 and TRBJ2-2 for the parts outside the CDR3, the full variable domain is DTGVSQNPRHKITKRGQNVTFRCDPISEHNRLYWYRQTLGQGPEFLTYFQNEAQLEKSRLLSDRFSAERPKGSFSTLEIQRTEQGDSAMYLCASSLPSGSGIRELFFGEGSRLTVL.

In this sample, this clonotype turned up many times. This rearrangement joins TRBV27 to TRBJ2-1; no definite D call. Trimming pared 8 bases from V and 8 bases from J, leaving 13 bases between. CDR1 and CDR2 from the germline V gene are MNHEY and SMNVEV (reference sequence). The CDR3 has 12 residues. The chain's CDR3 is CASAEHGHEQFF. CDR3 nucleotides: TGTGCCAGCGCAGAACATGGCCATGAGCAGTTCTTC.

This clonotype showed up many times. The V and J genes are TRBV6-1 and TRBJ1-1; 7 bases align to TRBD1. CDR1 is MNHNS and CDR2 is SASEGT in the germline V gene. Trimming removed 7 bases from V and 2 bases from J; junction bases left unmatched: 4. This CDR3 is 13 amino acids long. The CDR3 coding sequence is TGTGCCAGCAACAGGGGTGGAAACACTGAAGCTTTCTTT. Encoded protein: CASNRGGNTEAFF.

There are many counts of this clonotype. The chain combines TRBV6-2 or TRBV6-3 with TRBJ2-3; D is perhaps TRBD1 or TRBD2 (5 bases each). V lost 0 bases and J 2 bases, leaving 12 bases between the germline ends. Per germline, CDR1 MNHEY and CDR2 SVGEGT. The CDR3 has 16 residues. DNA for the CDR3: TGTGCCAGCAGTTACTCGGGGGTAATAATCACAGATACGCAGTATTTT. Translation: CASSYSGVIITDTQYF.

This clonotype was observed many times. The V call is TRBV2, the J call TRBJ1-1; TRBD1 might be the D (6 bases). CDR1 SNHLY and CDR2 FYNNEI come from the germline V gene. The V end was cut by 11 bases, the J end by 3 bases, with 16 bases between. The CDR3 has 13 residues. The CDR3 loop reads CASRRGADTEAFF. In DNA, the CDR3 is TGTGCCTCACGGCGGGGGGCGGACACTGAAGCTTTCTTT.